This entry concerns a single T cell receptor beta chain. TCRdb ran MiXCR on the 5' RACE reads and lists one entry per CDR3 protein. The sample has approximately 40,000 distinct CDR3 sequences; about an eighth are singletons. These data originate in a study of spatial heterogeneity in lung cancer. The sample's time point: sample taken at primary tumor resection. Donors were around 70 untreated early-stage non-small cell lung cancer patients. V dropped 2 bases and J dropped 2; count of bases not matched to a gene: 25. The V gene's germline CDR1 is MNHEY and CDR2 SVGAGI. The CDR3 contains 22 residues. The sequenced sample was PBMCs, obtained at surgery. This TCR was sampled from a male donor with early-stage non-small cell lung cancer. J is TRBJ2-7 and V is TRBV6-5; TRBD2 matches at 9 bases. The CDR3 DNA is TGTGCCAGCAGTTACCTAGTGGTGGGGCGGGTAGGTAGACTAGCGGAAACCTACGAGCAGTACTTC. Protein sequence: CASSYLVVGRVGRLAETYEQYF.